The clone carrying this T cell receptor beta chain was recorded a few times. This record comes from a study of blood T cell repertoires in COVID-19. TCRdb's copy holds only in-frame clones and misses some; the assay was immunoSEQ multiplex PCR. In the table there are 130,000 to 150,000 clones, about 86% of which are singletons. The specimen sequenced was PBMCs or T cells enriched from blood (not recorded which). This clonotype was obtained from a man aged 50-60 years who had recovered from COVID-19.

CDR3 bases: TGTGCCAGCAGCTTCCGGGACACCAATCAGCCCCAGCATTTT. This translates into CASSFRDTNQPQHF. V is TRBV7-2 and J is TRBJ1-5; TRBD1 is a possible D gene (6 bases). V was shortened by 3 bases and J by 3 bases, with 9 bases between the two germline ends. There are 14 residues in the CDR3. Germline loops: CDR1 SGHTA, CDR2 FQGNSA.